The 5 T cell receptor beta chains in this list originate from one sample, sequenced in a study of T cells in women clearing cervical HPV infection. The data were produced by immunoSEQ multiplex PCR, yet TCRdb's version contains in-frame clones alone and is incomplete. Its clone listing holds more than 20,000 clones. Sequencing was done on a sample of blood buffy coat. The receptors shown here come from a woman between 18 and 70 years old with a cervical HPV16 infection that either progressed to CIN3+ or cleared (not recorded which).

Turning to this clone: The CDR3 is cut off 3 residues early in the read; its end comes from the germline J gene. V is TRBV10-2 and J is TRBJ2-2; 10 bases align to TRBD1. CDR3 length equals 15 residues. The junction had 6 bases not matched to a gene; V was cut back by 6 bases and J by 5 bases. The germline V gene has CDR1 WSHSY and CDR2 SAAADI. Incomplete CDR3 DNA: TGCGCCAGCAGATACGGACAGGGGGAAACCGGGGAG. Residues: CASRYGQGETGE. From start to end, the CDR3 is CASRYGQGETGELFF.

Notes on this clone: The CDR3 end falls 3 residues outside the read, so it is completed with the germline J gene. The V and J genes are TRBV19 and TRBJ1-1; possible D gene TRBD1, 5 bases. The CDR3 is made up of 13 amino acids. The V and J ends lost 6 bases and 4 bases respectively, with 12 bases between them. CDR1 and CDR2 (germline): LNHDA, SQIVND (reference sequence). The CDR3 sequence: CASRDQGGTEAFF. The sequenced part of the CDR3 DNA is TGTGCCAGTAGGGACCAGGGCGGCACTGAA. The full variable domain, with the rest looked up from reference TRBV19 and TRBJ1-1, is DGGITQSPKYLFRKEGQNVTLSCEQNLNHDAMYWYRQDPGQGLRLIYYSQIVNDFQKGDIAEGYSVSREKKESFPLTVTSAQKNPTAFYLCASRDQGGTEAFFGQGTRLTVV.

Turning to this clone: The read finishes 3 residues shy of the CDR3 end, and the germline J gene is used to complete it. This chain connects TRBV20-1 to TRBJ1-1, with TRBD1 identical over 9 bases. The germline V gene encodes CDR1 DFQATT and CDR2 SNEGSKA (reference sequence). This CDR3 spans 13 amino acids. The trim removed 3 bases at V and 4 bases at J, leaving 3 bases unmatched. The CDR3 loop reads CSASDRGITEAFF. CDR3 DNA, as far as it was read: TGCAGTGCTAGCGACAGGGGGATCACTGAA.

To note about this clone: The read falls 3 residues short of the CDR3 end, and the missing part is taken from the germline J gene. The chain couples TRBV5-1 to TRBJ2-2, with D uncertain. The CDR3 contains 15 residues. The ends were cut back, 0 bases at V and 5 bases at J, with 11 bases in the middle. Looked up from germline, CDR1 is SGHRS and CDR2 is YFSETQ. CDR3 sequence reads: CASSLAFSLTGELFF. CDR3 DNA, as far as it was read: TGCGCCAGCAGCTTGGCCTTTTCCCTGACCGGGGAG.

As to this clone: The CDR3 end falls 3 residues outside the read, so it is completed with the germline J gene. The V and J genes are TRBV7-9 and TRBJ2-5, with a possible D match to TRBD1 (5 bases). Germline-derived CDR1 and CDR2 are SEHNR and FQNEAQ (reference sequence). V lost 4 bases to trimming and J lost 5 bases, with 11 bases between them. This CDR3 is built from 13 residues. The sequenced part of the CDR3 DNA is TGTGCCAGCAGCTCTAGGGGTCCGGAGACC. Translation gives CASSSRGPET. The entire CDR3 sequence reads CASSSRGPETQYF.